The clone carrying this T cell receptor beta chain occurred a few times. This entry comes from a study of blood T cell repertoires in COVID-19. Study as a whole: Samples of COVID-19 (acute and convalescent) were obtained from the United States, Italy and Spain. Sample material is recorded as cDNA or gDNA derived from T cells, B-cell-depleted T cells, or PBMCs.

Original processing methods: Reference gene primer amplification gave nucleated cell count estimates. Sequencing used immunoSEQ multiplex PCR; TCRdb keeps in-frame clones, though not all of them. Clonal size and the V and J genes are those of that table, whereas D and trimming came from the DNA. Here the sample spans roughly 100,000 clones, roughly 85% being singletons. Germline values: CDR1 SNHLY, CDR2 FYNNEI. CDR3 length: 11 amino acids. The V and J ends lost 6 bases and 4 bases respectively, with 5 bases between them. This sequence joins TRBV2 and TRBJ2-3; D remains ambiguous. The sequencing sample was made of peripheral blood. The origin of this receptor is a man aged 45 to 65 with acute or convalescent COVID-19. CDR3 loop: CASRSSDTQYF. CDR3 nucleotide sequence: TGTGCCAGCAGATCCTCAGATACGCAGTATTTT.